Given below is one TCR beta chain in context. The antigen is undetermined. Treatment in this sample: roughly 19 received Ad26.COV2.S at low or high dose, single or two shots; 5 received placebo; per-sample allocation not given. Collection of samples fell on day 63 after the first vaccine or placebo injection. This Boston cohort included adults aged 18-55 years. This sample was taken from a study of Ad26.COV2.S vaccination and SARS-CoV-2 variants. Turning to the study itself: By the intramuscular route, Ad26.COV2.S was given once, or twice 56 days apart.

The CDR3 has 14 amino acids. In germline, CDR1 is KGHDR, CDR2 SFDVKD. The V and J ends lost 1 base and 8 bases respectively, with 13 bases between them. Assay: immunoSEQ multiplex PCR; the TCRdb copy retains only in-frame clones and omits some. The table has around 450,000 clones, roughly 87% seen once. Study-level findings and limits: Those who received vaccine or placebo ended up with similar non-spike TCR breadth. Spike-specific responses of CD8+ and CD4+ T cells were reported to display substantial breadth after vaccination.

The sequencing here drew on peripheral blood, taken in a trial of Ad26.COV2.S vaccine versus placebo. The rearrangement joins TRBV24-1 to TRBJ1-2; possible D gene TRBD1, 5 bases. This receptor was taken from a person between 18 and 60 years old who received the Ad26.COV2.S COVID-19 vaccine or a placebo. This chain's CDR3 is CATSDLSRDEGYTF. DNA for the CDR3: TGTGCCACCAGTGATTTATCCAGGGACGAAGGCTACACCTTC.